The rows below give T cell receptor beta chains drawn from one sample of a study of response to subunit inactivated influenza vaccine. TCRdb fed the RT-PCR reads into MiXCR, producing one record per CDR3 protein. The sample carries 650,000 to 800,000 distinct CDR3 sequences, around 18% recorded once. Sequences were derived from PBMCs from blood, sampled approximately 5 days after vaccination. The receptor source for this set is a man in his fifties who received an inactivated influenza vaccine. Both conserved end residues are part of each CDR3. Each record gives: J gene, D gene, clone size, V gene, CDR3 protein, CDR3 DNA. The D gene is left open where the match is weak. Some rows have no size entry. The others give once, few or many, or a class for an expanded clone.

TRBJ2-1	-	few	TRBV2	CASDGTLSYNEQFF	TGTGCCAGCGATGGGACACTCTCCTACAATGAGCAGTTCTTC
TRBJ1-4	-	-	TRBV28	CASKRRNEKLFF	TGTGCCAGCAAAAGGCGGAATGAAAAACTGTTTTTT
TRBJ2-1	-	-	TRBV2	CASGRTRGSYNEQFF	TGTGCCAGCGGTCGAACTAGGGGATCCTACAATGAGCAGTTCTTC
TRBJ2-5	-	few	TRBV7-9	CASSAGQSRETQYF	TGTGCCAGCAGCGCAGGACAGTCCAGAGAGACCCAGTACTTC
TRBJ2-7	-	few	TRBV7-9	CASSLWGSFEQYF	TGTGCCAGCAGCTTATGGGGCAGTTTTGAGCAGTACTTC
TRBJ1-1	TRBD1	-	TRBV20-1	CSADNHSDRDDFF	TGCAGTGCTGACAATCACTCGGACAGGGACGACTTCTTT
TRBJ1-2	-	-	TRBV6-5	CASSYQAGTGGYTF	TGTGCCAGCAGTTACCAGGCAGGGACTGGTGGCTACACCTTC
TRBJ2-1	TRBD2	many	TRBV29-1	CSGGGNEQFF	TGCAGCGGGGGGGGCAATGAGCAGTTCTTC
TRBJ2-4	-	-	TRBV28	CASSPSMWGKNIQYF	TGTGCCAGCAGCCCGAGTATGTGGGGGAAGAACATTCAGTACTTC
TRBJ2-3	TRBD1	-	TRBV7-9	CASRRQGHTDTQYF	TGTGCCAGCAGGAGACAGGGCCACACAGATACGCAGTATTTT
TRBJ2-5	TRBD2	-	TRBV12-3/TRBV12-4	CASSLTGPGTSVGETQYF	TGTGCCAGCAGTCTCACAGGTCCTGGGACTAGCGTCGGGGAGACCCAGTACTTC
TRBJ2-1	TRBD2	few	TRBV5-1	CASSSGPGLVNEQFF	TGCGCCAGCAGCTCCGGACCGGGACTAGTCAATGAGCAGTTCTTC
TRBJ1-5	-	-	TRBV20-1	CSARGGGDQPQHF	TGCAGTGCTAGAGGGGGGGGAGATCAGCCCCAGCATTTT
TRBJ2-7	-	-	TRBV29-1	CSVEDRVDEQYF	TGCAGCGTTGAAGATCGGGTTGACGAGCAGTACTTC
TRBJ2-5	-	-	TRBV28	CASSLFSYQETQYF	TGTGCCAGCAGTTTATTCTCCTATCAAGAGACCCAGTACTTC
TRBJ2-6	-	-	TRBV24-1	CATSDLPPGTGANVLTF	TGTGCCACCAGTGATTTACCCCCAGGGACTGGGGCCAACGTCCTGACTTTC
TRBJ1-5	-	-	TRBV15	CATSRNTNQPQHF	TGTGCCACCAGCAGAAATACTAATCAGCCCCAGCATTTT
TRBJ2-3	TRBD2	-	TRBV7-6	CASSLWTSGATDTQYF	TGTGCCAGCAGCCTCTGGACTAGCGGGGCCACAGATACGCAGTATTTT
TRBJ2-3	TRBD1	-	TRBV6-5	CASSFRGQGDTQYF	TGTGCCAGCAGTTTCAGGGGGCAGGGGGATACGCAGTATTTT
TRBJ2-2	TRBD1	few	TRBV5-1	CASSLGQGGGGELFF	TGCGCCAGCAGCTTAGGACAGGGAGGAGGCGGGGAGCTGTTTTTT
TRBJ2-1	TRBD2	-	TRBV2	CARGSGGAYNEQFF	TGTGCCAGGGGGAGCGGGGGCGCCTACAATGAGCAGTTCTTC
TRBJ2-7	-	-	TRBV5-1	CASSLVHNSYEQYF	TGCGCCAGCAGCTTGGTGCATAATTCCTACGAGCAGTACTTC
TRBJ2-7	TRBD2	-	TRBV20-1	CSASGTSSSYEQYF	TGCAGTGCCTCCGGGACTAGCAGTTCCTACGAGCAGTACTTC
TRBJ2-2	-	few	TRBV5-1	CASSLEWGSGGELFF	TGCGCCAGCAGCTTGGAATGGGGGTCCGGCGGGGAGCTGTTTTTT
TRBJ2-5	-	-	TRBV7-8	CASSMLGVVETQYF	TGTGCCAGCAGCATGCTTGGAGTTGTGGAGACCCAGTACTTC
TRBJ2-7	TRBD1	few	TRBV20-1	CSAEPTGDPYEQYF	TGCAGTGCAGAGCCCACAGGGGACCCCTACGAGCAGTACTTC
TRBJ2-3	-	many	TRBV7-9	CASSLLADTQYF	TGCGCCAGCAGCTTACTAGCAGATACGCAGTATTTT
TRBJ1-6	-	-	TRBV4-2	CASSQERGRSCYNSPLHF	TGTGCCAGCAGCCAAGAACGGGGCAGGAGCTGCTATAATTCACCCCTCCACTTT
TRBJ1-2	TRBD1	few	TRBV12-3/TRBV12-4	CASSFGDRVYGYTF	TGTGCCAGCAGTTTTGGCGACAGGGTATACGGCTACACCTTC
TRBJ2-5	TRBD2	-	TRBV12-3/TRBV12-4	CASSLWGAGGPEETQYF	TGTGCCAGCAGTTTATGGGGAGCGGGGGGGCCGGAGGAGACCCAGTACTTC
TRBJ1-3	TRBD1	-	TRBV29-1	CSAMTGFLGNTIYF	TGCAGCGCCATGACAGGGTTTTTAGGAAACACCATATATTTT
TRBJ2-3	TRBD2	few	TRBV2	CASSSDSGGMQYF	TGTGCCAGCAGTTCGGATAGCGGGGGTATGCAGTATTTT
TRBJ2-3	-	many	TRBV20-1	CSAQRSDTQYF	TGCAGTGCTCAGCGTTCAGATACGCAGTATTTT
TRBJ2-1	TRBD1	-	TRBV4-3	CASSQGSYLDRVNEQFF	TGCGCCAGCAGCCAGGGAAGCTATCTGGACAGGGTAAATGAGCAGTTCTTC
TRBJ2-3	-	many	TRBV5-1	CASSWIQGDTQYF	TGCGCCAGCAGCTGGATACAAGGAGATACGCAGTATTTT
TRBJ2-7	TRBD1	-	TRBV5-1	CASSLAGQDYEQYF	TGCGCCAGCAGCTTGGCGGGACAGGATTACGAGCAGTACTTC
TRBJ2-5	TRBD2	few	TRBV29-1	CSVEIAGYPKETQYF	TGCAGCGTTGAAATAGCGGGATATCCCAAAGAGACCCAGTACTTC
TRBJ2-2	-	many	TRBV6-5	CASSYGAGPTGELFF	TGTGCCAGCAGTTACGGGGCGGGACCCACCGGGGAGCTGTTTTTT
TRBJ2-1	-	many	TRBV20-1	CSARDGYYNEQFF	TGCAGTGCTAGAGACGGTTACTACAATGAGCAGTTCTTC
TRBJ1-1	-	-	TRBV7-2	CASSFSLMNTEAFF	TGTGCCAGCAGCTTTAGCCTCATGAACACTGAAGCTTTCTTT
TRBJ2-5	TRBD2	-	TRBV7-2	CASSLASGGGSETQYF	TGTGCCAGCAGCCTTGCTAGCGGGGGGGGGTCAGAGACCCAGTACTTC
TRBJ1-1	-	many	TRBV20-1	CSASRRTEAFF	TGCAGTGCTAGCAGAAGGACTGAAGCTTTCTTT
TRBJ2-7	TRBD1	-	TRBV29-1	CSVDQGAGEQYF	TGCAGCGTTGACCAGGGGGCGGGGGAGCAGTACTTC
TRBJ2-1	-	many	TRBV29-1	CSVRTANEQFF	TGCAGCGTTCGGACTGCAAATGAGCAGTTCTTC
TRBJ1-2	TRBD1	-	TRBV7-8	CASSLQRDRASYGYTF	TGTGCCAGCAGCTTGCAACGGGACAGGGCGTCCTATGGCTACACCTTC
TRBJ1-6	-	few	TRBV20-1	CSARTATVLSRSPLHF	TGCAGTGCTAGAACCGCGACAGTCCTGAGTAGGTCACCCCTCCACTTT
TRBJ2-7	-	many	TRBV5-6	CASSFMGGSYEQYF	TGTGCCAGCAGCTTTATGGGAGGCTCCTACGAGCAGTACTTC
TRBJ2-5	TRBD2	many	TRBV4-2	CASSQDVPWVAGGETQYF	TGTGCCAGCAGCCAAGATGTCCCTTGGGTAGCGGGGGGGGAGACCCAGTACTTC
TRBJ1-3	TRBD1	few	TRBV5-1	CASSWGQGSGNTIYF	TGCGCCAGCAGCTGGGGACAGGGCTCTGGAAACACCATATATTTT
TRBJ1-3	-	-	TRBV27	CASSLQGQAGNTIYF	TGTGCCAGCAGTCTCCAGGGTCAGGCTGGAAACACCATATATTTT
TRBJ2-5	-	-	TRBV29-1	CSAFGIFQETQYF	TGCAGTGCTTTTGGGATCTTCCAAGAGACCCAGTACTTC
TRBJ2-1	TRBD2	few	TRBV5-1	CASSFVAGGGNEQFF	TGCGCCAGCAGCTTCGTAGCGGGAGGAGGCAATGAGCAGTTCTTC
TRBJ2-3	-	few	TRBV4-1	CASEKGWGRRTDTQYF	TGCGCCAGCGAGAAAGGATGGGGGCGTCGCACAGATACGCAGTATTTT